Listed below are T cell receptor beta chains from one sample, sequenced in a study of T cell responses to AZD1222 COVID-19 vaccine. The protocol was immunoSEQ multiplex PCR, while the TCRdb copy is restricted to in-frame clones and leaves out a portion. The profile covers tens of thousands of clones, with approximately 90% appearing a single time and about 5% taken by the ten largest. This sample comprised peripheral blood, obtained 28 days after the second dose of the MenACWY control vaccine. The receptors were gathered from an adult who received the MenACWY meningococcal vaccine as a control. CDR3s include the opening cysteine and the closing phenylalanine or tryptophan. D genes are given only for firm matches. Clone size, where shown, is once, few, many, or a class for clones that have expanded.

TRBD1	few	TRBV19	TRBJ1-4	TGTGCCAGTAGTAACCGACAGGGAGGAGGTGAAAAACTGTTTTTT	CASSNRQGGGEKLFF
.	.	TRBV19	TRBJ1-5	TGTGCCAGTAGTATTGCCAGCACCAACAGGCCCCAGCATTTT	CASSIASTNRPQHF
.	.	TRBV6-5	TRBJ2-7	TGTGCCAGCAGTTCGCCCGACTACGAGCAGTACTTC	CASSSPDYEQYF
.	.	TRBV9	TRBJ1-2	TGTGCCAGCAGCGCTCCCTACGACCCCACTACAGGCTCAGATGGCTACACCTTC	CASSAPYDPTTGSDGYTF
.	.	TRBV18	TRBJ1-1	TGTGCCAGCTCACCATTGGCAGGAGGGACGAACACTGAAGCTTTCTTT	CASSPLAGGTNTEAFF
.	.	TRBV9	TRBJ2-7	TGTGCCAGCAGCGCAGTAGGGGAGTCCTACGAGCAGTACTTC	CASSAVGESYEQYF
.	.	TRBV18	TRBJ1-5	TGTGCCAGCTCACCACGGGGCTTGGGGCAGAATCAGCCCCAGCATTTT	CASSPRGLGQNQPQHF
.	.	TRBV5-1	TRBJ1-6	TGCGCCAGCAGTTTTAGCAGCTCCTATAATTCACCCCTCCACTTT	CASSFSSSYNSPLHF
TRBD2	.	TRBV7-2	TRBJ2-1	TGTGCCAGCAGCTTCAGCGGGAGCTCCTACAATGAGCAGTTCTTC	CASSFSGSSYNEQFF
.	.	TRBV27	TRBJ2-1	TGTGCCAGCAGTTTATCCAGTAAGTACAATGAGCAGTTCTTC	CASSLSSKYNEQFF
TRBD1	.	TRBV5-1	TRBJ1-1	TGCGCCAGCAGCTCGGGACAGCTGAACACTGAAGCTTTCTTT	CASSSGQLNTEAFF
.	.	TRBV5-4	TRBJ1-6	TGTGCCAGCAGCTTTAGGGATGTCAGTTCACCCCTCCACTTT	CASSFRDVSSPLHF
TRBD1	.	TRBV5-5	TRBJ2-7	TGTGCCAGCGGGCCGGGACAGGGGGTTGGCGAGCAGTACTTC	CASGPGQGVGEQYF
TRBD1	.	TRBV5-4	TRBJ1-6	TGTGCCAGCAGCTTCGGGCAGGGGGGATCACCCCTCCACTTT	CASSFGQGGSPLHF
TRBD1	.	TRBV9	TRBJ1-2	TGTGCCAGCAGCGTAGAGGGCAGGGGGCGAGTTGGCTACACCTTC	CASSVEGRGRVGYTF
TRBD1	.	TRBV7-2	TRBJ1-4	TGTGCCAGCAGCTTCACCGGGACAGGGGGACTGGCTAATGAAAAACTGTTTTTT	CASSFTGTGGLANEKLFF
.	.	TRBV27	TRBJ1-1	TGTGCCACCAGAGGGCTCAATTGGAACACTGAAGCTTTCTTT	CATRGLNWNTEAFF
.	few	TRBV18	TRBJ2-1	TGTGCCAGCTCACTTCGGGACCGGTATGAGCAGTTCTTC	CASSLRDRYEQFF
TRBD1	.	TRBV7-9	TRBJ2-4	TGTGCCAGCAGCTTTAGTTACAGGGGTTTAGCCAAAAACATTCAGTACTTC	CASSFSYRGLAKNIQYF
.	few	TRBV30	TRBJ2-2	TGTGCCTGGAGTGCGGCAGCGACCGGGGAGCTGTTTTTT	CAWSAAATGELFF
.	.	TRBV6-5	TRBJ1-1	TGTGCCAGCAGTTATGAAGGACCGCTGAGTGCTTTCTTT	CASSYEGPLSAFF
.	.	TRBV5-4	TRBJ1-2	TGTGCCAGGGGCCCTTGGGGAGGCTACACCTTC	CARGPWGGYTF
TRBD2	.	TRBV27	TRBJ2-2	TGTGCCAGCTCGGGGGGGCTCACCGGGGAGCTGTTTTTT	CASSGGLTGELFF
.	.	TRBV11-2	TRBJ2-2	TGTGCCAGCAGCTTTCAGGGTAACACCGGGGAGCTGTTTTTT	CASSFQGNTGELFF
.	.	TRBV5-6	TRBJ1-4	TGTGCCAGCAGCTTGTTTTCCGGGATACTTTCAACTAATGAAAAACTGTTTTTT	CASSLFSGILSTNEKLFF
.	.	TRBV7-9	TRBJ1-5	TGTGCCAGCAGCTTAATGGGTAATCAGCCCCAGCATTTT	CASSLMGNQPQHF